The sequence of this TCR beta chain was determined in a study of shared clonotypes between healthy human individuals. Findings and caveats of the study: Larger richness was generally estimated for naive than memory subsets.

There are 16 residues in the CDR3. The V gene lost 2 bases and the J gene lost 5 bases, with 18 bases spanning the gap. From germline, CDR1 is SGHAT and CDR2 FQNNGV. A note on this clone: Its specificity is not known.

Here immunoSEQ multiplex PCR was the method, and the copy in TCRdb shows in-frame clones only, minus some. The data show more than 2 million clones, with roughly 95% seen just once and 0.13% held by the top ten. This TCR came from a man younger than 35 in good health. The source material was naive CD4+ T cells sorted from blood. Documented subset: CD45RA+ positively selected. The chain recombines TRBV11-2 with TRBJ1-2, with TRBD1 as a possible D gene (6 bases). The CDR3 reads CASSLKGSGAGYGYTF. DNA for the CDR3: TGTGCCAGCAGCTTAAAGGGTTCAGGGGCAGGATATGGCTACACCTTC. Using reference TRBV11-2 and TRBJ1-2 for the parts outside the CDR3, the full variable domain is EAGVAQSPRYKIIEKRQSVAFWCNPISGHATLYWYQQILGQGPKLLIQFQNNGVVDDSQLPKDRFSAERLKGVDSTLKIQPAKLEDSAVYLCASSLKGSGAGYGYTFGSGTRLTVV.